This T cell receptor (beta chain) was captured by sequencing in a study of vaccination effects on CD4 cells after COVID-19. The study's findings and limits: Only a single clone (1 of 255 vaccine-induced clones in healthy vaccinees) cross-reacted with common cold coronaviruses.

For this clone: The antigen is not known.

The ViraFEST assay expanded antigen-specific CD4+ T cells with viral peptide pools before sequencing. After around 10 days in culture, the CD4+ T cells were isolated. Vaccinated participants had no history of SARS-CoV-2 infection and tested negative for nucleocapsid antibodies. IL-2 medium was substituted for half the medium on days 3 and 7. TCRdb's copy holds only in-frame clones and misses some; the assay was immunoSEQ multiplex PCR. This sample has approximately 40,000 clones; about two thirds occur once, and the top ten carry 22%. Germline V CDR1 and CDR2: LNHDA, SQIVND (reference sequence). The CDR3 totals 15 residues. Deletions cut 4 bases from V and 3 bases from J, with 15 bases between.

The clonotype was recovered from a human donor who received a COVID-19 vaccine. The rearrangement joins TRBV19 to TRBJ1-1; tentatively, D is TRBD1 (5 bases). The sequencing here drew on CD4+ T cells from PBMCs cultured with SARS-CoV-2 spike peptides, taken before COVID-19 vaccination. CDR3 loop: CASSTGLLGDTEAFF. For the CDR3, the DNA is TGTGCCAGTAGTACGGGCCTCCTGGGGGACACTGAAGCTTTCTTT.